Listed here is a single T cell receptor (beta chain). As yet, its antigen is unknown. The record originates from a study of CD8+CD57+ T cells in acquired aplastic anemia. Study background: Mean DNA quantity obtained from sorted CD4+ and CD8+ cells was 3 to 3.5 ug. General study points: Patients had approximately 30 CD8+ CDR3 sequences in common with controls (the shared set).

Using genomic DNA as the template, TCR beta VDJ and CDR3 profiling was carried out. TCRdb passed the reads through MiXCR, listing each CDR3 protein once. The sample records roughly 250,000 distinct CDR3 sequences, around 45% being singletons. Whoever was chosen for sequencing had shown CD8+CD57+ cell expansion by flow cytometry. The receptor was derived from a human donor with aplastic anemia. The sequencing input was sorted CD4+, CD8+, or CD8+CD57+ T cells (not recorded which) from PBMCs.

CDR3 sequence (DNA): TGTGCCAGCAGTTTACATGGGGCGCGGACAGGCAATTCACCCCTCCACTTT. It is translated as CASSLHGARTGNSPLHF. V usage is TRBV6-1 and J usage is TRBJ1-6, with 7 bases fitting TRBD1. The CDR3 consists of 17 residues. V trimming: 5 bases; J trimming: 7 bases; junction bases outside the gene matches: 14. Germline V CDR1 and CDR2: MNHNS, SASEGT.